The source of this T cell receptor (beta chain) is a study of beta chain features in type 1 diabetes. Whole-study results and caveats: When Type 1 diabetes patients were examined, their TCRB CDR3s proved moderately but significantly shorter in all four CD4+ subsets.

With 2 bases removed from V and 4 bases from J, the gap between germline ends came to 12 bases. The CDR3 sequence is 15 residues long. The germline V gene has CDR1 SGHTA and CDR2 FQGNSA. Of the isolated RNA, all was reverse transcribed, and so the sequenced material was expressed TCRB transcripts. Assay: immunoSEQ multiplex PCR; the TCRdb copy retains only in-frame clones and omits some. The sample has 500,000 to 650,000 clones, over 10% seen once. Comments on this clone: Its target is not known.

The rearrangement joins TRBV7-2 to TRBJ1-5; D may be TRBD1 (5 bases). Sample: naive CD4+ T cells from blood. The TCR was taken from a man between 25 and 39 years old with type 1 diabetes. CDR3 DNA sequence: TGTGCCAGCAGCTTATTGCAGGGTGAGAATCAGCCCCAGCATTTT. This gives the protein CASSLLQGENQPQHF.